What follows are 18 T cell receptor beta chains derived from one specimen sequenced in a study of cytomegalovirus exposure and HLA in healthy donors (dated by TCRdb to about 2017). Libraries were built with the immunoSEQ multiplex PCR assay. The multiplex PCR relied on a mix of 60 forward primers for TCR Vbeta segments and 13 reverse primers for TCR Jbeta segments. TCRdb carries this immuneACCESS record with in-frame sequences only. Its versions omit some clonotypes, under half of them owing to an unresolved V gene in the studies checked, with the rest unexplained. Across this sample there are about 150,000 clones, with roughly 10% seen only once. The ten largest account for 1.5% to 2% of the sample. The sequencing sample was made of PBMCs. All receptors come from a man in his forties or fifties in good health and CMV-seronegative.

The chain combines TRBV5-6 with TRBJ2-5; tentative D call: TRBD1 (6 bases). The J call is in doubt because the DNA end fits TRBJ2-7 better. The CDR3 is made up of 16 amino acids. Germline values: CDR1 SGHDT, CDR2 YYEEEE. CDR3 residues: CASSAPGTKASYEQYF. CDR3 DNA sequence: TGTGCCAGCAGCGCTCCCGGGACAAAGGCTTCCTACGAGCAGTACTTC.

The V call is TRBV7-2, the J call TRBJ1-2; TRBD1 is a possible D gene (5 bases). The V gene's germline CDR1 is SGHTA and CDR2 FQGNSA. CDR3 length: 15 residues. Trimming took off 2 bases at V and 6 bases at J, with 16 bases between the two ends. The CDR3 region is CASSLYPGTRNGYTF. As DNA, the CDR3 is TGTGCCAGCAGCTTATACCCAGGGACTCGGAATGGCTACACCTTC.

The chain links TRBV2 to TRBJ1-2, with D perhaps matching TRBD1 (6 bases). Trimming took 6 bases from V and 2 from J, leaving 13 bases between them. Germline-derived CDR1 and CDR2 are SNHLY and FYNNEI. The CDR3 is 14 residues long. CDR3 protein: CASSVQGHNYGYTF. Here the CDR3 DNA reads TGTGCCAGCAGCGTTCAGGGGCACAACTATGGCTACACCTTC.

The chain is built from TRBV18 and TRBJ2-1, with TRBD2 matching 16 bases. The CDR3 length is 18 residues. Germline CDR1 and CDR2: KGHSH and LQKENI. J lost 7 bases, V lost 0 bases, and 6 bases had no gene match. The DNA of the CDR3 is TGTGCCAGCTCACCACCGGGACTAGCGGGGGGGCCGCGGAATGAGCAGTTCTTC. As protein: CASSPPGLAGGPRNEQFF.

The J gene is TRBJ1-6, the V gene TRBV14; 7 bases fit TRBD1. The germline CDR1 and CDR2 sequences are SGHDN and FVKESK. The CDR3 runs to 14 residues. Unmatched junction bases numbered 3, after V lost 2 bases and J lost 8 bases. CDR3 protein: CASSQTGEYSPLHF. CDR3 nucleotide sequence: TGTGCCAGCAGCCAAACAGGGGAGTATTCACCCCTCCACTTT.

This clone was counted between two and nine times. The chain combines TRBV5-1 with TRBJ1-1; tentatively, D is TRBD1 (6 bases). Germline assignment: CDR1 SGHRS and CDR2 YFSETQ. The CDR3 spans 16 residues. Trimming pared 0 bases from V and 4 bases from J, leaving 16 bases between. The CDR3, as DNA: TGCGCCAGCAGCTTGGCCGCGGCAGGGGCTAGCACTGAAGCTTTCTTT. It encodes CASSLAAAGASTEAFF.

This clone occurred a few times. This chain uses TRBV28 with TRBJ2-7; 7 positions match TRBD2. Germline CDR1 MDHEN, CDR2 SYDVKM. The CDR3 is 14 amino acids. Trimming at V came to 8 bases and at J to 2 bases, leaving 9 bases not matched to a gene. The CDR3 here is CASRPLAATYEQYF. CDR3 in DNA: TGTGCCAGCCGACCCCTAGCGGCAACCTACGAGCAGTACTTC.

This sequence joins TRBV9 and TRBJ2-2, with 10 bases lining up with TRBD2. The CDR3 is 17 residues long. Per germline, CDR1 SGDLS and CDR2 YYNGEE. V lost 4 bases, J lost 6 bases, and 12 bases stayed unmatched. The CDR3 coding sequence is TGTGCCAGCAGCTTCGGACTAGCGGAGCTTAGTGCCGGGGAGCTGTTTTTT. It yields the protein CASSFGLAELSAGELFF.

This clone was picked up a small number of times. The chain carries TRBV6-1 and TRBJ1-5; a weak D match, TRBD1 (6 bases). The CDR3 is 14 amino acids. Trimming cost V 6 bases and J 4 bases, with 13 bases left between them. CDR1 and CDR2 from the germline V gene are MNHNS and SASEGT. This CDR3 is CASSHRAENQPQHF. The CDR3 DNA sequence: TGTGCCAGCAGCCACAGGGCGGAGAATCAGCCCCAGCATTTT.

The V and J genes are TRBV5-1 and TRBJ2-2; 7 bases agree with TRBD1. Germline V gene lookup returns CDR1 SGHRS and CDR2 YFSETQ. This CDR3 comprises 13 residues. The V gene end was trimmed by 4 bases and the J gene end by 8 bases; junction bases not matched to a gene: 5. The CDR3 reads CASSGGRGGELFF. CDR3 nucleotides: TGCGCCAGCAGCGGCGGCAGGGGGGGGGAGCTGTTTTTT.

This chain joins TRBV18 and TRBJ2-6, with TRBD1 matching 7 bases. Germline assignment: CDR1 KGHSH and CDR2 LQKENI. Trimming cost V 7 bases and J 0 bases; bases outside gene matches: 12. The CDR3 is 18 amino acids. CDR3 nucleotides: TGTGCCAGCTTAGCTAAGGGGGCAGGGGACTCTGGGGCCAACGTCCTGACTTTC. It codes for CASLAKGAGDSGANVLTF.

The rearrangement joins TRBV28 to TRBJ2-5, with D uncertain. This CDR3 comprises 13 residues. The V end was cut by 7 bases, the J end by 5 bases, with 14 bases between. Looked up from germline, CDR1 is MDHEN and CDR2 is SYDVKM. The CDR3 protein is CASMSKFGETQYF. CDR3 bases: TGTGCCAGCATGAGTAAATTCGGGGAGACCCAGTACTTC.

In its sample, this clone was seen once. The chain is built from TRBV2 and TRBJ2-1; possibly TRBD2 for D (6 bases). CDR1 is SNHLY, CDR2 FYNNEI, per germline. Deletions cut 7 bases from V and 1 base from J, with 14 bases between. CDR3 length: 15 residues. The CDR3 is CASKLGGTSYNEQFF. The CDR3 DNA is TGTGCCAGCAAGTTAGGCGGGACTTCCTACAATGAGCAGTTCTTC.

The chain combines TRBV6-6 with TRBJ2-7, with D possibly matching TRBD1 (6 bases). Deletions cut 10 bases from V and 0 bases from J, with 10 bases between. This CDR3 comprises 12 residues. The V gene's germline CDR1 is MNHNY and CDR2 SVGAGI (reference sequence). CDR3 sequence (DNA): TGTGCCACCGGACAGAACTCCTACGAGCAGTACTTC. Protein sequence: CATGQNSYEQYF.

This clone was recorded a few times. The chain employs TRBV15 and TRBJ2-5; 10 bases line up with TRBD1. The V gene's germline CDR1 is LNHNV and CDR2 YYDKDF (reference sequence). V was clipped by 6 bases and J by 2 bases; unmatched bases: 9. The CDR3 is 16 residues long. The DNA of the CDR3 is TGTGCCACCAGTAGACAGGGGGCTAGGTGGCAAGAGACCCAGTACTTC. Amino acid sequence: CATSRQGARWQETQYF.

This clone showed up just a few times. This chain links TRBV10-3 with TRBJ2-1; TRBD2 matches 12 bases. V was pared by 11 bases and J by 5 bases, with 19 bases of the junction left unmatched. Germline-derived CDR1 and CDR2 are ENHRY and SYGVKD. The CDR3 covers 18 residues. The DNA of the CDR3 is TGTGCCTCCCCCTTTGGGCTAGCGGGGGGGCCGTCTGACAATGAGCAGTTCTTC. It is translated as CASPFGLAGGPSDNEQFF.

The CDR3 loop is CASSVKDLGGTDTQYF. As DNA, the CDR3 is TGTGCCAGCAGCGTCAAGGACCTAGGGGGCACAGATACGCAGTATTTT. The genes are TRBV9 and TRBJ2-3, with D tentatively TRBD1 (5 bases). This CDR3 spans 16 amino acids. Germline V CDR1 and CDR2: SGDLS, YYNGEE. Between the trimmed V and J ends, which lost 2 bases and 1 base, there was a span of 14 bases.

The V and J genes are TRBV27 and TRBJ2-2; the D gene is possibly TRBD2 (6 bases). V lost 3 bases to trimming and J lost 5 bases, with 10 bases between them. The CDR3 runs to 14 residues. The germline CDR1 and CDR2 sequences are MNHEY and SMNVEV (reference sequence). The CDR3 loop is CASSLSGLTGELFF. For the CDR3, the DNA is TGTGCCAGCAGTTTGAGCGGGCTGACCGGGGAGCTGTTTTTT.